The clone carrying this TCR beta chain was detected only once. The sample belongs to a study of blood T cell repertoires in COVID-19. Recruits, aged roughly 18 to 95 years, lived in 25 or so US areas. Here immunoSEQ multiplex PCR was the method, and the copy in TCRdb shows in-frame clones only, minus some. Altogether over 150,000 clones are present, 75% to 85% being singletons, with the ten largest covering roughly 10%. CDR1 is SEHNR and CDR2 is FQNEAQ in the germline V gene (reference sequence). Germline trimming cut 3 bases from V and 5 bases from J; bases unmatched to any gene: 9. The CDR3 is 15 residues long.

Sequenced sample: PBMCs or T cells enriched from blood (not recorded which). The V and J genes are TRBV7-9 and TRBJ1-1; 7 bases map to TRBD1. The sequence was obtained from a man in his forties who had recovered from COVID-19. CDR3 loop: CASSFVEGARTEAFF. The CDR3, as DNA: TGTGCCAGCAGCTTTGTGGAGGGGGCGCGAACTGAAGCTTTCTTT. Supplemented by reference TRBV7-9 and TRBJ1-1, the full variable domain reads DTGVSQNPRHKITKRGQNVTFRCDPISEHNRLYWYRQTLGQGPEFLTYFQNEAQLEKSRLLSDRFSAERPKGSFSTLEIQRTEQGDSAMYLCASSFVEGARTEAFFGQGTRLTVV.